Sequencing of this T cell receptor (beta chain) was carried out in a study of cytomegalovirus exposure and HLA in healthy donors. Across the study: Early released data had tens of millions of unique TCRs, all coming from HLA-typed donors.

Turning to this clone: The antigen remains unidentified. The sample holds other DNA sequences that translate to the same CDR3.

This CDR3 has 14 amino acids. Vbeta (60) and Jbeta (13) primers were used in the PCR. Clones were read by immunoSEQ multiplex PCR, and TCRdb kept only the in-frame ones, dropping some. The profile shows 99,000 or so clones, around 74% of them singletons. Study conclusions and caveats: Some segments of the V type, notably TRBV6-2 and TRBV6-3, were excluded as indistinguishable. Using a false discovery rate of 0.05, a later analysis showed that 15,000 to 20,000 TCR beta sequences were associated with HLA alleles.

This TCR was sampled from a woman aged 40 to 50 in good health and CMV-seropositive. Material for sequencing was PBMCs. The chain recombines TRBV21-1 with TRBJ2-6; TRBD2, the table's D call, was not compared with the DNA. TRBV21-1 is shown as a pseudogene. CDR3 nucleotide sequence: TGCGCCAGTCCTAGCGGGTCGGGGGCCAACGTCCTGACTTTC. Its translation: CASPSGSGANVLTF.